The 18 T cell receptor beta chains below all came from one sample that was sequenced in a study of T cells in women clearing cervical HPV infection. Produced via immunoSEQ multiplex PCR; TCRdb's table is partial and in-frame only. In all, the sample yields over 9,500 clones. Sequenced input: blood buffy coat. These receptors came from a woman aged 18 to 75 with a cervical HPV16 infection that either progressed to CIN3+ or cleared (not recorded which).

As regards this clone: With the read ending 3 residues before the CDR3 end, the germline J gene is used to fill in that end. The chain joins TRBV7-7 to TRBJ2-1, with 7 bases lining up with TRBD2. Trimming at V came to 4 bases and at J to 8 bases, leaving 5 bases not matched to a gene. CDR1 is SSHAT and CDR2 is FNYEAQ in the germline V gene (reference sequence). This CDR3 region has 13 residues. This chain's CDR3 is CASSSSGADEQFF. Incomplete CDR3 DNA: TGTGCCAGCAGCTCGAGCGGGGCCGATGAG.

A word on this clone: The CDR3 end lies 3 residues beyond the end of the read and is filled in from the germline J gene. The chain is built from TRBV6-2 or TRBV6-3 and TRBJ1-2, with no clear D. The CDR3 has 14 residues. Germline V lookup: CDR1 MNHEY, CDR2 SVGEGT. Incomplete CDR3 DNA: TGTGCCAGCAGTTACTCGACTAGCGGCTACGAC. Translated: CASSYSTSGYD. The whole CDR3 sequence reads CASSYSTSGYDYTF.

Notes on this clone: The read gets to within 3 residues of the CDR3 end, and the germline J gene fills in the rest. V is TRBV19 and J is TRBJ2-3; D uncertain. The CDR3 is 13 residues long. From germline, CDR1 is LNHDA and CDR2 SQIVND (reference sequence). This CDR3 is CASSPTENQPQYF. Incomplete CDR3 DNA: TGTGCCAGTAGCCCCACAGAGAATCAGCCG.

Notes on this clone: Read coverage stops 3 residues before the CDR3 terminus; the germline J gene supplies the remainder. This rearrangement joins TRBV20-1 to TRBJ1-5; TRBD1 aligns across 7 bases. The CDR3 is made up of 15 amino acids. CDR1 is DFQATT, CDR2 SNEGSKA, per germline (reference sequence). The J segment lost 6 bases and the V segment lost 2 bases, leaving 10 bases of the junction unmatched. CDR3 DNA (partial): TGCAGTGCTAGACATGACAGGGAGGTCGGTCAGCCC. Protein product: CSARHDREVGQP. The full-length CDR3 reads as CSARHDREVGQPQHF.

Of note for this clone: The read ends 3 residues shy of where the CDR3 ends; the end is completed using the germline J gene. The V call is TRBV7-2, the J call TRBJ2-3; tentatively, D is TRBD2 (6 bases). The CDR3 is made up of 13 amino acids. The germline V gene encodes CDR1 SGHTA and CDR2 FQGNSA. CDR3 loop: CASSYPWGETQYF. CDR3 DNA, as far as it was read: TGTGCCAGCAGCTACCCATGGGGGGAGACG.

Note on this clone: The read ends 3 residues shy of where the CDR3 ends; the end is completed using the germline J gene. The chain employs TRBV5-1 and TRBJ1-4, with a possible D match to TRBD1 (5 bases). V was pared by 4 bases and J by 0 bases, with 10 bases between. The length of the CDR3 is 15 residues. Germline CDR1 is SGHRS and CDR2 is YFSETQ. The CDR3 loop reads CASSLTGATNEKLFF. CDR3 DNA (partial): TGCGCCAGCAGCCTCACAGGTGCAACTAATGAAAAA.

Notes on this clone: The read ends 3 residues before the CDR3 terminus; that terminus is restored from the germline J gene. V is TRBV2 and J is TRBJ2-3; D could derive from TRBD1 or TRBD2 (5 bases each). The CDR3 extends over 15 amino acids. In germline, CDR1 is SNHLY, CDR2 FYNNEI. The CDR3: CASSAVRGVQETQYF. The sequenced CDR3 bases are TGTGCCAGCAGTGCCGTGAGGGGTGTACAAGAGACG.

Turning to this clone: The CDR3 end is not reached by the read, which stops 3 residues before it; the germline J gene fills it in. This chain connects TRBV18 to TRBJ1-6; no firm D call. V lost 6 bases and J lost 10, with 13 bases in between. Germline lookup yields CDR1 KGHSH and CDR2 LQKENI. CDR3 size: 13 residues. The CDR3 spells CASSFRVGSPLHF. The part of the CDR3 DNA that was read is TGTGCCAGCTCGTTCCGGGTTGGGTCACCC.

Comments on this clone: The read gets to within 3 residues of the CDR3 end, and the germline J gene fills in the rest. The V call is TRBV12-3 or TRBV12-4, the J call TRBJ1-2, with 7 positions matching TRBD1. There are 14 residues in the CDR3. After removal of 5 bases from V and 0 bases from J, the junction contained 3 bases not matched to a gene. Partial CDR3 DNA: TGTGCCAGCAGTCACGGGACAGCTAACTATGGC. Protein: CASSHGTANYG. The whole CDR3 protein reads CASSHGTANYGYTF.

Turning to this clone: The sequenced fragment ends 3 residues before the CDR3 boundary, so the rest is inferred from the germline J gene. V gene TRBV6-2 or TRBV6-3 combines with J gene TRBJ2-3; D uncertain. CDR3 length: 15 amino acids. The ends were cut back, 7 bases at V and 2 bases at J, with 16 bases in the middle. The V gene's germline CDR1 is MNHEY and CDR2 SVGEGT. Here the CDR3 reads CASTTRRLHTDTQYF. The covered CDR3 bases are TGTGCCAGCACCACACGCAGGTTACACACAGATACG.

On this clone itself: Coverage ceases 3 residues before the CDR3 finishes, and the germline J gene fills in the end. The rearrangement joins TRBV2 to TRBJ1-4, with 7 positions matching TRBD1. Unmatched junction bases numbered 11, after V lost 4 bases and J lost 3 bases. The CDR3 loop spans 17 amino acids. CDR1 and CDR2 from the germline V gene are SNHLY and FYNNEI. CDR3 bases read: TGTGCCAGCAGTGGGGCAGGGGGTGCGTGGGCTAATGAAAAA. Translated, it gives CASSGAGGAWANEK. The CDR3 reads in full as CASSGAGGAWANEKLFF. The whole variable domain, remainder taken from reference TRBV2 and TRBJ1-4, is EPEVTQTPSHQVTQMGQEVILRCVPISNHLYFYWYRQILGQKVEFLVSFYNNEISEKSEIFDDQFSVERPDGSNFTLKIRSTKLEDSAMYFCASSGAGGAWANEKLFFGSGTQLSVL.

Here the CDR3 reads CASSTGTAPDTQYF. The DNA read from the CDR3 is TGTGCCAGCAGCACTGGGACTGCCCCAGATACG. The chain links TRBV7-2 to TRBJ2-3; tentative D call: TRBD2 (6 bases). The read comes to an end 3 residues before the CDR3 does, leaving the germline J gene to fill in the end. Germline V gene data show CDR1 as SGHTA and CDR2 as FQGNSA. The CDR3 has 14 amino acids. V shed 5 bases and J shed 4 bases, with 13 bases lying between them.

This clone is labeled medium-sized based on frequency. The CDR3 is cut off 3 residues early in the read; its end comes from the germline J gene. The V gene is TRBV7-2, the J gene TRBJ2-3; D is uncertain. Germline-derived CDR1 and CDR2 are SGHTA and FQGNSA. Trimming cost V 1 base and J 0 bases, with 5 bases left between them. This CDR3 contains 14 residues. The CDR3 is CASSLGLSTDTQYF. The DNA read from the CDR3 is TGTGCCAGCAGCTTAGGGCTGAGCACAGATACG.

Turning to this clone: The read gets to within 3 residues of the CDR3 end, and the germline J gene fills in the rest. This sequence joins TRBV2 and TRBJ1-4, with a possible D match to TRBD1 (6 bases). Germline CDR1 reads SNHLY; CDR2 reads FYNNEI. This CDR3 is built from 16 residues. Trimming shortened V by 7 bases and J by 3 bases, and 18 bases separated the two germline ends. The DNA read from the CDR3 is TGTGCCAGCAAGACGTTTCGAGCAGGGGCTAATGAAAAA. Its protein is CASKTFRAGANEK. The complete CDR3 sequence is CASKTFRAGANEKLFF.

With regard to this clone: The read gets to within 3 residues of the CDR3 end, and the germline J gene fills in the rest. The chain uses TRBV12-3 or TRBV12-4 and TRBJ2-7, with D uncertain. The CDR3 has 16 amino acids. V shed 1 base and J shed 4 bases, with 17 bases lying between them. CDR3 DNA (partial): TGTGCCAGCAGTTTAGAGGTAGGGTATATGGAATACGAG. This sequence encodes CASSLEVGYMEYE. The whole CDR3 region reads CASSLEVGYMEYEQYF.

The CDR3 sequence: CAWSAPSGGRHEQFF. Incomplete CDR3 DNA: TGTGCCTGGAGTGCCCCTAGCGGGGGGAGACATGAG. This chain uses TRBV30 with TRBJ2-1; TRBD2 aligns across 11 bases. Coverage ceases 3 residues before the CDR3 finishes, and the germline J gene fills in the end. This CDR3 comprises 15 residues. The junction had 7 bases not matched to a gene; V was cut back by 1 base and J by 8 bases. In germline, CDR1 is GTSNPN, CDR2 SVGIG (reference sequence).

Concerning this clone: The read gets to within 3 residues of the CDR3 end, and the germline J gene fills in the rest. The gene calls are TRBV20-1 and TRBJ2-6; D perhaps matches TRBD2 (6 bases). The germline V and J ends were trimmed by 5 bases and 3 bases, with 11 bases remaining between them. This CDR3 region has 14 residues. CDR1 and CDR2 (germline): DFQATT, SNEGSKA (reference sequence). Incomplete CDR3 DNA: TGCAGTGCTTTGCGCGGGGATGGGGCCAACGTC. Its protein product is CSALRGDGANV. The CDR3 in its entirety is CSALRGDGANVLTF.

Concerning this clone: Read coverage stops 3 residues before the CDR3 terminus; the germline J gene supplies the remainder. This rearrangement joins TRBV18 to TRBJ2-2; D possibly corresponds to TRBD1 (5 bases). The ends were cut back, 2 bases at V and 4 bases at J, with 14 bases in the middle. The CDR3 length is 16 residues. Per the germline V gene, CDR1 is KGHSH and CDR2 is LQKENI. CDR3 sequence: CASSPINQGATGELFF. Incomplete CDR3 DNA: TGTGCCAGCTCACCAATTAACCAGGGTGCCACCGGGGAG.